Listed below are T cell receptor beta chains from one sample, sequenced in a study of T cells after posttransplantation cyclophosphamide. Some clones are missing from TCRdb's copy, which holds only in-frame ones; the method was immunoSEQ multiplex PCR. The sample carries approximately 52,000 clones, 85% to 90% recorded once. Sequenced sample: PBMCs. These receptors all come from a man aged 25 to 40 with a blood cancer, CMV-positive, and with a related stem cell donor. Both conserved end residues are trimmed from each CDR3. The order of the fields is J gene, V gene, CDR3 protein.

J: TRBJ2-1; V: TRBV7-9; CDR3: ASSLILADNEQF
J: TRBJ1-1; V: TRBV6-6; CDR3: ASSPGQFVTEAF
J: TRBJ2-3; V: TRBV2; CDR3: ASRGTGLGVFTDTQY
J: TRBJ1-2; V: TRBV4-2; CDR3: ASSLNTGGGYT
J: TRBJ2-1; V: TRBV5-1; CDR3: ASSVTSGGGNEQF
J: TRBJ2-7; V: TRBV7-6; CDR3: ASSPRGHTYEQY
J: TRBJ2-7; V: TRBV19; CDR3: ASSIGLAGSYEQY
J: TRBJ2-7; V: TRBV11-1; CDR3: ASSFLTSYEQY
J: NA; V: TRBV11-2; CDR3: ASSPGQGGPYEQY
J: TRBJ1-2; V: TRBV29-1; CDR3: SAYSGQNPNYGYT
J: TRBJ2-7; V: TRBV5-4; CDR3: ASSWDSSYEQY
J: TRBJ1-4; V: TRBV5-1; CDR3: ASSLQAKEEKLF
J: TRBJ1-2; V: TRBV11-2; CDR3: ASSSRTGLGGYT
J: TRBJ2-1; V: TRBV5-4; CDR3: ASSPKGLAGPEYNEQF
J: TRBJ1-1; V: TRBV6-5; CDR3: ASSYGQINTEAF
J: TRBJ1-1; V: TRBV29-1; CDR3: SVEVNLWTEAF
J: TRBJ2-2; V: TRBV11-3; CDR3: ASSPIGGELGELF
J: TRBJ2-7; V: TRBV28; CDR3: ASSLRGWAYEQY
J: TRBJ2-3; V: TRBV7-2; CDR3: ASSFPPRLAGGSTDTQY
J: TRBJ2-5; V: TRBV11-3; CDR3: ASSPRSGRASGRQETQY
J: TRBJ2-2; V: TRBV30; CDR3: AWSLVLLAVNTGELF
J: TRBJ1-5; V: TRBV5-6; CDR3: ASSLGLGQGSNQPQH